The clone carrying this T cell receptor beta chain was observed a handful of times. Its antigen is not identified. The data originate from a study of response to subunit inactivated influenza vaccine. The CDR3 sequence is 14 residues long. CDR1 SGHKS and CDR2 YYEKEE come from the germline V gene (reference sequence). V was clipped by 5 bases and J by 6 bases, with 14 bases between them. Study-level points and caveats: Authors proposed each seasonal influenza vaccination draws in few new T cells.

TCRdb itself ran the RT-PCR reads through MiXCR, one entry per CDR3 protein. The top ten clones hold 1.5% to 2% of a sample with 530,000 or so distinct CDR3 sequences, about 25% of them seen once. V and J are TRBV5-5 and TRBJ2-2; no clear D. This sample comprised CD4+ T cells sorted from PBMCs, obtained approximately 5 days after vaccination. This clonotype was obtained from a man between 45 and 60 years old who received an inactivated influenza vaccine. CDR3 in amino acids: CASSRQFGPGELFF. Here the CDR3 DNA reads TGTGCCAGCAGTCGACAATTCGGCCCCGGGGAGCTGTTTTTT.